The T cell receptor (beta chain) under discussion was sequenced for a study of T-cell memory formation after mild COVID-19. Findings and caveats of the study: Among contracting clones, CD4+ were mainly CM/EM and CD8+ enriched in EMRA.

MiXCR was run by TCRdb on the 5' RACE reads, yielding one entry per CDR3 protein. The table has approximately 390,000 distinct CDR3 sequences, approximately 15% seen once. Germline assignment: CDR1 MNHEY and CDR2 SMNVEV (reference sequence). This CDR3 is 13 amino acids long. With 1 base removed from V and 8 bases from J, the gap between germline ends came to 11 bases. A note on this clonotype: The antigen is unknown.

The source is a man younger than 35 who had mild COVID-19 (a few samples of this study predate the infection). Cell type and time point are not known. The sequenced sample consisted of PBMCs or a T cell subset sorted from them (not recorded which). The chain combines TRBV27 with TRBJ1-2, with a tentative D call TRBD1 (5 bases). The CDR3 spells CASSLLPGGGYTF. As DNA, the CDR3 is TGTGCCAGCAGTTTATTACCCGGGGGAGGCTACACCTTC.